This T cell receptor (beta chain) originates from a study of PD-1 blockade in classical Hodgkin lymphoma. Broader study findings: TCR diversity rose significantly by C4D1 in CD4+ but not CD8+ cells. There remain no defined causes for the repertoire differences, which possibly reflect disease activity or prior therapy. Baseline diversity resembling that of newly diagnosed patients was seen in complete responders.

Trimming shortened V by 6 bases and J by 5 bases, and 30 bases separated the two germline ends. The V gene's germline CDR1 is MDHEN and CDR2 SYDVKM. This CDR3 region has 19 residues. TCRdb keeps only in-frame clones here, not all; method: immunoSEQ multiplex PCR. Of some 39,000 clones in the sample, around four fifths were seen once. Of note for this clone: Its antigen is currently unknown.

Time point denoted: cycle 4 day 1 (C4D1), after 6 weeks of nivolumab. Each patient's relapse followed autologous stem cell transplantation, and brentuximab vedotin exposure varied. Complete response, partial response or progressive disease constituted the best responses recorded. The material was peripheral blood mononuclear cells (PBMCs), obtained before the fourth cycle of nivolumab. The V call is TRBV28, the J call TRBJ2-3, with D perhaps matching TRBD2 (8 bases). The receptor was isolated from a human donor with classical Hodgkin lymphoma. Written as DNA, the CDR3 is TGTGCCAGCAGGACGACAGGGTTAGCGCAGCGGGGGATTCGAGATACGCAGTATTTT. It codes for CASRTTGLAQRGIRDTQYF.